Following are 14 T cell receptor beta chains from one sample sequenced in a study of T cells and Merkel cell carcinoma outcomes. Sequenced by immunoSEQ multiplex PCR; TCRdb stores in-frame clones only, minus some. Of 9,000 to 10,000 clones in the sample, around four fifths were seen once. The sequencing input was tumor tissue from Merkel cell carcinoma. Source of these receptors: a human donor with Merkel cell carcinoma.

The CDR3 DNA follows: TGTGCCAGCAGCTTGGACAGATACAATGAGCAGTTCTTC. Its translation: CASSLDRYNEQFF. The V call is TRBV5-6, the J call TRBJ2-1; D call uncertain. Trimming shortened V by 0 bases and J by 4 bases, and 5 bases separated the two germline ends. The CDR3 loop spans 13 amino acids. Germline assignment: CDR1 SGHDT and CDR2 YYEEEE.

The chain has TRBV6-5 and TRBJ1-5, with 8 bases identical to TRBD1. The V gene's germline CDR1 is MNHEY and CDR2 SVGAGI. This CDR3 comprises 14 residues. V lost 6 bases to trimming and J lost 7 bases; unmatched junction nucleotides: 8. CDR3 sequence (DNA): TGTGCCAGCAGCGAAACAGGGGGAAGACAGCCCCAGCATTTT. It specifies CASSETGGRQPQHF.

This clone was observed a single time. The genes are TRBV7-9 and TRBJ2-3, with D perhaps TRBD1 (6 bases). This CDR3 spans 18 amino acids. The V and J ends lost 4 bases and 4 bases respectively, with 24 bases between them. Germline lookup yields CDR1 SEHNR and CDR2 FQNEAQ (reference sequence). The CDR3 region has the DNA TGTGCCAGCAGCTACCGTGCCGGGACAAGGGGAGAAGCAGATACGCAGTATTTT. Translated: CASSYRAGTRGEADTQYF. The full variable domain, with the rest looked up from reference TRBV7-9 and TRBJ2-3, is DTGVSQNPRHKITKRGQNVTFRCDPISEHNRLYWYRQTLGQGPEFLTYFQNEAQLEKSRLLSDRFSAERPKGSFSTLEIQRTEQGDSAMYLCASSYRAGTRGEADTQYFGPGTRLTVL.

This rearrangement joins TRBV5-1 to TRBJ1-1; 8 positions match TRBD1. V lost 5 bases to trimming and J lost 4 bases; unmatched junction nucleotides: 10. Germline V gene data show CDR1 as SGHRS and CDR2 as YFSETQ. The CDR3 is 15 amino acids. CDR3 protein: CASRSTGDRGTEAFF. The CDR3 nucleotides are TGCGCCAGCAGATCGACAGGGGACCGTGGCACTGAAGCTTTCTTT.

V usage is TRBV5-6 and J usage is TRBJ2-3, with D maybe TRBD2 (5 bases). The CDR3 spans 14 residues. Trimming shortened V by 4 bases and J by 1 base, and 10 bases separated the two germline ends. Germline V lookup: CDR1 SGHDT, CDR2 YYEEEE. CDR3 sequence (DNA): TGTGCCAGCAGCCTCTACGGGGGCACAGATACGCAGTATTTT. Its protein product is CASSLYGGTDTQYF.

The V and J genes are TRBV7-2 and TRBJ2-5; D is possibly TRBD1 (6 bases). Germline lookup yields CDR1 SGHTA and CDR2 FQGNSA. The CDR3 runs 15 residues. The V end was cut by 5 bases, the J end by 5 bases, with 18 bases between. The CDR3 region has the DNA TGTGCCAGCAGCGACCGGGACATGGGGCGTGAGACCCAGTACTTC. This encodes CASSDRDMGRETQYF.

V and J are TRBV4-1 and TRBJ1-4; tentatively, D is TRBD1 (5 bases). The J call may be mistaken, given a closer DNA end match to TRBJ2-2. The CDR3 loop spans 13 amino acids. From germline, CDR1 is MGHRA and CDR2 YSYEKL. CDR3 sequence reads: CASSQIGQVELFF. In DNA form, the CDR3 reads TGCGCCAGCAGCCAAATTGGACAAGTGGAGCTGTTTTTT.

The V call is TRBV5-6, the J call TRBJ2-3; 10 bases are a match to TRBD2. The CDR3 runs 16 residues. Trimming cost V 1 base and J 4 bases; bases outside gene matches: 6. Germline CDR1 reads SGHDT; CDR2 reads YYEEEE. In nucleotides, the CDR3 is TGTGCCAGCAGCTTGCTCAGCGGGGGGGAGGCAGATACGCAGTATTTT. Its translation is CASSLLSGGEADTQYF.

This clone was recorded a few times. The chain employs TRBV9 and TRBJ2-7; D is unresolved. Germline V gives CDR1 SGDLS, CDR2 YYNGEE. V shed 0 bases and J shed 3 bases, with 10 bases lying between them. The CDR3 has 14 amino acids. CDR3 loop: CASSVGRASYEQYF. The CDR3, as DNA: TGTGCCAGCAGCGTAGGCAGAGCAAGCTACGAGCAGTACTTC.

The chain couples TRBV19 to TRBJ2-7; D ambiguous. In germline, CDR1 is LNHDA, CDR2 SQIVND (reference sequence). The V end lost 5 bases, the J end lost 5 bases, and 10 bases lay between the germline ends. The CDR3 totals 12 residues. In DNA, the CDR3 is TGTGCCAGTAGTCGGACGTCCGACGAGCAGTACTTC. Its translation is CASSRTSDEQYF.

The table lists this clone with a few counts. The rearrangement joins TRBV4-1 to TRBJ1-5, with TRBD1 as a possible D gene (6 bases). This CDR3 has 15 amino acids. Germline values: CDR1 MGHRA, CDR2 YSYEKL. The V gene lost 0 bases and the J gene lost 1 base, with 7 bases spanning the gap. The CDR3 DNA reads TGCGCCAGCAGCCAAGAGACAGGAAGCAATCAGCCCCAGCATTTT. It yields the protein CASSQETGSNQPQHF.

The rearrangement links TRBV6-1 to TRBJ1-4; 8 bases are a match to TRBD1. V lost 10 bases and J lost 5; bases outside the gene matches: 9. This CDR3 contains 14 residues. Germline lookup yields CDR1 MNHNS and CDR2 SASEGT. Here the CDR3 DNA reads TGTGCCACAGAGGCGAGGACAGGGAATGAAAAACTGTTTTTT. Its translation: CATEARTGNEKLFF.

V gene TRBV28 combines with J gene TRBJ1-2; a weak D match, TRBD1 (5 bases). Germline V gene lookup returns CDR1 MDHEN and CDR2 SYDVKM. V was pared by 7 bases and J by 5 bases, with 20 bases between. There are 15 residues in the CDR3. CDR3 region: CASTRWGSYSYGYTF. The CDR3 DNA is TGTGCCAGCACTCGGTGGGGGTCCTACAGTTATGGCTACACCTTC.

The rearrangement links TRBV7-9 to TRBJ2-6, with D hard to call. There are 16 residues in the CDR3. V was cut by 0 bases and J by 0 bases, with 6 bases left in between. Germline V gives CDR1 SEHNR, CDR2 FQNEAQ (reference sequence). CDR3 amino acids: CASSLAATSGANVLTF. CDR3 coding DNA: TGTGCCAGCAGCTTAGCGGCGACCTCTGGGGCCAACGTCCTGACTTTC.